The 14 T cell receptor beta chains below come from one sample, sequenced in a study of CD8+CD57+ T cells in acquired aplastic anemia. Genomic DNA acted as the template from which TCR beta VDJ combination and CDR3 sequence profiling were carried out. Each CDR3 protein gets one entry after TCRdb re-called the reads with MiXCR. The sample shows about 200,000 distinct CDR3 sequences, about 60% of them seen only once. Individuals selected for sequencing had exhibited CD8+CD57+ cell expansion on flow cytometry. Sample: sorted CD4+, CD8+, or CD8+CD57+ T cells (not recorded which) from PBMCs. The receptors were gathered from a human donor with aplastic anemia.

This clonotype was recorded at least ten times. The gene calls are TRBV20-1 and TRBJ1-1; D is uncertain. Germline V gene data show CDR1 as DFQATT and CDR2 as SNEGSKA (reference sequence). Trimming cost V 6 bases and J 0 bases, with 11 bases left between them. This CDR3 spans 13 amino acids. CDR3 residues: CSAHGLMNTEAFF. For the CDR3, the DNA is TGCAGTGCCCATGGACTGATGAACACTGAAGCTTTCTTT.

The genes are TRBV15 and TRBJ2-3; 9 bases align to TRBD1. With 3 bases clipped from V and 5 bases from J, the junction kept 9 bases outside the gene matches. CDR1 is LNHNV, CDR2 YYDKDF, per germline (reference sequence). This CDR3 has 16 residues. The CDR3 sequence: CATSRFTGQGGDTQYF. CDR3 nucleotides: TGTGCCACCAGCAGGTTTACGGGACAGGGAGGAGATACGCAGTATTTT.

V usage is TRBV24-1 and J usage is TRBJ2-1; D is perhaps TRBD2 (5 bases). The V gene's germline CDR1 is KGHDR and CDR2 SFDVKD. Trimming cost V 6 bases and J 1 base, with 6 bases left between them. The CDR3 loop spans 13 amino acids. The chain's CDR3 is CATSLASYNEQFF. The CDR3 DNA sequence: TGTGCCACCAGTCTAGCTTCCTACAATGAGCAGTTCTTC.

The CDR3 protein is CASSEMVGETQYF. The CDR3 bases are TGCGCCAGCAGTGAGATGGTGGGGGAGACCCAGTACTTC. The rearrangement links TRBV10-2 to TRBJ2-5; D not certain. Germline CDR1 WSHSY, CDR2 SAAADI. V lost 2 bases and J 5 bases, leaving 9 bases between the germline ends. The CDR3 runs 13 residues.

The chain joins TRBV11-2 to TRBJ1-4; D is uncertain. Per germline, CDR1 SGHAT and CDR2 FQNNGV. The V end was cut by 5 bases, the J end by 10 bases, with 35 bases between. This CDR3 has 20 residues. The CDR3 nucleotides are TGTGCCAGCAGCCCCCATGAAACGGGCAGGATCTTCCCCCAAAGCGGAAAACTGTTTTTT. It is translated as CASSPHETGRIFPQSGKLFF.

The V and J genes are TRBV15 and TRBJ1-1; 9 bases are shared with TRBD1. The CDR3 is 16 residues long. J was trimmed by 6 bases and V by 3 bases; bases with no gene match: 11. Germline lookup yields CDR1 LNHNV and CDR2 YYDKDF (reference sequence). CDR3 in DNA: TGTGCCACCAGCAGCCCCCGGGACAGGGCTCCCGCTGAAGCTTTCTTT. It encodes CATSSPRDRAPAEAFF.

The CDR3 sequence is CASSFPGTVNSPLHF. DNA for the CDR3: TGTGCCAGCAGCTTTCCTGGGACAGTCAATTCACCCCTCCACTTT. The chain is built from TRBV7-2 and TRBJ1-6; 7 positions agree with TRBD1. The trim removed 3 bases at V and 7 bases at J, leaving 6 bases unmatched. This CDR3 comprises 15 residues. Germline CDR1 is SGHTA and CDR2 is FQGNSA.

The CDR3 loop reads CASSQDGTGRSPLHF. The DNA of the CDR3 is TGTGCCAGCAGCCAAGACGGCACAGGGCGATCACCCCTCCACTTT. This chain joins TRBV7-2 and TRBJ1-6; D is possibly TRBD1 (6 bases). The CDR3 sequence is 15 residues long. V lost 5 bases and J lost 10, with 18 bases in between. CDR1 and CDR2 (germline): SGHTA, FQGNSA.

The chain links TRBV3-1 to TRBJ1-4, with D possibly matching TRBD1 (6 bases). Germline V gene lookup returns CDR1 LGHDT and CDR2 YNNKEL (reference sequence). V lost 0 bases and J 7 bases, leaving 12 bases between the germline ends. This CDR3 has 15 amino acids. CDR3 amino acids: CASSQEGGYTEKLFF. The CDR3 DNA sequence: TGTGCCAGCAGCCAAGAAGGGGGTTATACTGAAAAACTGTTTTTT.

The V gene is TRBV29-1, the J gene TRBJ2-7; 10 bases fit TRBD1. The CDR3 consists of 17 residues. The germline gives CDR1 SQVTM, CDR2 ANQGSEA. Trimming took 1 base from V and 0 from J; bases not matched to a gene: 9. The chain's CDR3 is CSVEGGETGGSSYEQYF. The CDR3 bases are TGCAGCGTTGAAGGTGGAGAGACAGGGGGCAGCTCCTACGAGCAGTACTTC.

In nucleotides, the CDR3 is TGCAGTGCTAGTTACGGACTGGAGAACACTGAAGCTTTCTTT. It encodes CSASYGLENTEAFF. The chain uses TRBV20-1 and TRBJ1-1; D not certain. The CDR3 totals 14 residues. V lost 3 bases to trimming and J lost 1 base, with 12 bases between them. From germline, CDR1 is DFQATT and CDR2 SNEGSKA (reference sequence).

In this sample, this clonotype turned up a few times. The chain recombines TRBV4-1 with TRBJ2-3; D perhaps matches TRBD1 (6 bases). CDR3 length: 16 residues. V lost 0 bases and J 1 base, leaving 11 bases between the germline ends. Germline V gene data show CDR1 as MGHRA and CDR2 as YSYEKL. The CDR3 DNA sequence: TGCGCCAGCAGCCAAGAAGGGGGTAAGGGCACAGATACGCAGTATTTT. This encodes CASSQEGGKGTDTQYF.

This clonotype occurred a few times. As DNA, the CDR3 is TGTGCCAGTAGTCCTGGGGAGCGGATTCCCTACGAGCAGTACTTC. It specifies CASSPGERIPYEQYF. The chain uses TRBV19 and TRBJ2-7, with D possibly matching TRBD2 (5 bases). V was clipped by 5 bases and J by 2 bases, with 16 bases between them. Germline CDR1 is LNHDA and CDR2 is SQIVND (reference sequence). This CDR3 is 15 amino acids long.

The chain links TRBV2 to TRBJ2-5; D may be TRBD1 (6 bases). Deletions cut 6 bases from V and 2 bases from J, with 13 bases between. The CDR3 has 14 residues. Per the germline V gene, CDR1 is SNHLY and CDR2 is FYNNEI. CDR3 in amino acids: CASRYRDGQETQYF. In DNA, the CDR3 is TGTGCCAGCAGGTACAGGGATGGGCAAGAGACCCAGTACTTC.